The 21 T cell receptor beta chains presented below share a single source sample, sequenced in a study of patients and donors after allogeneic stem cell transplantation. TCRdb independently ran MiXCR on the RT-PCR reads; one entry per CDR3 protein. The data hold roughly 960,000 distinct CDR3 sequences, with roughly 17% observed a single time. The specimen was blood, either unsorted or a sorted T cell fraction (not recorded which). These receptors all come from a human donor who was either an allogeneic HSCT recipient or a stem cell or donor lymphocyte infusion donor (not recorded which). It is not recorded whose cells these are; they may come from a transplant donor.

J is TRBJ1-3 and V is TRBV20-1; perhaps TRBD1 as D (5 bases). V lost 3 bases and J lost 4, with 19 bases in between. The length of the CDR3 is 16 residues. Germline lookup yields CDR1 DFQATT and CDR2 SNEGSKA (reference sequence). As DNA, the CDR3 is TGCAGTGCTAGGCCCGGCCCAGGGCGAGCCGGAAACACCATATATTTT. Translated: CSARPGPGRAGNTIYF.

This clonotype occurred a few times. The chain employs TRBV6-5 and TRBJ1-6; 8 bases agree with TRBD1. The junction had 8 bases not matched to a gene; V was cut back by 0 bases and J by 13 bases. The CDR3 spans 15 residues. CDR1 is MNHEY and CDR2 is SVGAGI in the germline V gene. CDR3: CASSYSGQGLVPLHF. DNA for the CDR3: TGTGCCAGCAGTTACTCAGGACAGGGACTCGTCCCCCTCCACTTT.

This rearrangement joins TRBV15 to TRBJ2-5; D is perhaps TRBD2 (5 bases). This CDR3 has 15 amino acids. Germline-derived CDR1 and CDR2 are LNHNV and YYDKDF (reference sequence). V lost 3 bases and J 3 bases, leaving 14 bases between the germline ends. The CDR3 region is CATSRGAAVEETQYF. CDR3 coding DNA: TGTGCCACCAGCAGGGGAGCGGCCGTGGAAGAGACCCAGTACTTC. Combining the CDR3 with reference TRBV15 and TRBJ2-5 gives the whole variable domain DAMVIQNPRYQVTQFGKPVTLSCSQTLNHNVMYWYQQKSSQAPKLLFHYYDKDFNNEADTPDNFQSRRPNTSFCFLDIRSPGLGDTAMYLCATSRGAAVEETQYFGPGTRLLVL.

The chain joins TRBV4-3 to TRBJ1-1; D remains ambiguous. V dropped 0 bases and J dropped 10 bases, with 18 bases sitting between them. Germline V lookup: CDR1 LGHNA, CDR2 YSLEER. The CDR3 is 15 residues long. CDR3 in DNA: TGCGCCAGCAGCCAAGACCTTGCGACGGGAGGCCGAGCTTTCTTT. This translates into CASSQDLATGGRAFF.

The chain couples TRBV20-1 to TRBJ2-3; D may match TRBD1 or TRBD2 (5 bases each). Per the germline V gene, CDR1 is DFQATT and CDR2 is SNEGSKA (reference sequence). This CDR3 comprises 15 residues. CDR3 residues: CSPKPGTRYTDTQYF. In nucleotides, the CDR3 is TGCAGCCCTAAACCCGGGACCCGCTACACAGATACGCAGTATTTT.

Points on this clonotype: One junction end does not reproduce the germline sequence, and a read error may be involved. This rearrangement joins TRBV6-1 to TRBJ2-2; a possible D gene is TRBD1 (6 bases). From germline, CDR1 is MNHNS and CDR2 SASEGT. This CDR3 is 13 amino acids long. The CDR3 loop reads CTSHRRTDGELFF. CDR3 coding DNA: TGTACCAGCCACCGACGGACAGACGGGGAGCTGTTTTTT.

This chain joins TRBV12-3 or TRBV12-4 and TRBJ2-1; possibly TRBD1 or TRBD2 for D (5 bases each). Trimming removed 6 bases from V and 7 bases from J, with 10 bases in between. CDR3 length equals 12 residues. The CDR3 reads CASSPGTNEQFF. The CDR3 bases are TGTGCCAGCAGCCCCGGGACGAATGAGCAGTTCTTC.

This clonotype was seen a few times. The chain couples TRBV15 to TRBJ2-5; a weak D match, TRBD2 (5 bases). The V and J ends lost 2 bases and 4 bases respectively, with 11 bases between them. Per germline, CDR1 LNHNV and CDR2 YYDKDF (reference sequence). The CDR3 is 14 amino acids. The CDR3 region is CATSRNRGVETQYF. The CDR3 DNA follows: TGTGCCACCAGCAGAAACCGGGGAGTAGAGACCCAGTACTTC. The full variable domain, its missing parts supplied by reference TRBV15 and TRBJ2-5, is DAMVIQNPRYQVTQFGKPVTLSCSQTLNHNVMYWYQQKSSQAPKLLFHYYDKDFNNEADTPDNFQSRRPNTSFCFLDIRSPGLGDTAMYLCATSRNRGVETQYFGPGTRLLVL.

This clonotype has ten or more counts. This chain connects TRBV12-3 or TRBV12-4 to TRBJ1-2; 8 bases fit TRBD1. Losses at the gene ends were 6 bases for V and 4 bases for J; bases not matched to a gene: 4. The CDR3 contains 13 residues. The CDR3 loop is CASSPDRGYGYTF. In nucleotides, the CDR3 is TGTGCCAGCAGCCCTGACAGGGGCTATGGCTACACCTTC.

This clonotype was detected a few times. Here the CDR3 reads CSARSRVNTEAFF. The DNA for the CDR3 is TGCAGTGCTAGAAGCCGGGTAAACACTGAAGCTTTCTTT. The chain employs TRBV20-1 and TRBJ1-1; the D is unclear. Germline V gene lookup returns CDR1 DFQATT and CDR2 SNEGSKA (reference sequence). CDR3 size: 13 residues. Trimming pared 2 bases from V and 2 bases from J, leaving 9 bases between.

In its sample, this clonotype was seen a few times. The chain recombines TRBV4-1 with TRBJ1-1; D is ambiguous. V dropped 3 bases and J dropped 0 bases, with 8 bases sitting between them. The germline gives CDR1 MGHRA, CDR2 YSYEKL. This CDR3 has 14 residues. The CDR3 loop reads CASSHPGMNTEAFF. CDR3 nucleotides: TGCGCCAGCAGCCACCCCGGCATGAACACTGAAGCTTTCTTT.

Here the CDR3 reads CASSPPYRADEQYF. CDR3 nucleotides: TGTGCCAGCTCACCACCGTACAGGGCCGACGAGCAGTACTTC. J is TRBJ2-7 and V is TRBV18, with a possible D match to TRBD1 (6 bases). The CDR3 has 14 amino acids. Germline CDR1 reads KGHSH; CDR2 reads LQKENI. V was pared by 0 bases and J by 5 bases, with 11 bases between.

This clonotype was detected many times. This chain connects TRBV4-2 to TRBJ2-3, with 8 nucleotides matching TRBD1. V lost 6 bases to trimming and J lost 6 bases; unmatched junction nucleotides: 14. CDR3 size: 16 residues. CDR1 is LGHNA, CDR2 YNFKEQ, per germline. In DNA form, the CDR3 reads TGTGCCAGCAGGAAAGACGGACAGGGATGGGGGGATACGCAGTATTTT. Amino acid sequence: CASRKDGQGWGDTQYF.

This clonotype was picked up many times. The V gene is TRBV12-3 or TRBV12-4, the J gene TRBJ2-2; weak D call: TRBD2 (6 bases). Trimming pared 3 bases from V and 5 bases from J, leaving 7 bases between. The CDR3 totals 13 residues. The CDR3 region is CASSFRGTGELFF. Written as DNA, the CDR3 is TGTGCCAGCAGTTTTCGGGGGACCGGGGAGCTGTTTTTT.

The J gene is TRBJ2-2, the V gene TRBV30; unclear D gene. This CDR3 has 12 residues. The V end was cut by 0 bases, the J end by 8 bases, with 7 bases between. Germline V gives CDR1 GTSNPN, CDR2 SVGIG (reference sequence). The CDR3 region is CAWSVMAGELFF. The CDR3 coding sequence is TGTGCCTGGAGTGTAATGGCGGGGGAGCTGTTTTTT. Filled out from reference TRBV30 and TRBJ2-2, the complete variable domain reads SQTIHQWPATLVQPVGSPLSLECTVEGTSNPNLYWYRQAAGRGLQLLFYSVGIGQISSEVPQNLSASRPQDRQFILSSKKLLLSDSGFYLCAWSVMAGELFFGEGSRLTVL.

V is TRBV18 and J is TRBJ1-3, with TRBD1 identical over 8 bases. With V trimmed by 3 bases and J by 7 bases, 2 bases remained unmatched. The CDR3 has 13 amino acids. Looked up from germline, CDR1 is KGHSH and CDR2 is LQKENI. This chain's CDR3 is CASSPRQGNTIYF. The CDR3, as DNA: TGTGCCAGCTCACCCCGACAGGGGAACACCATATATTTT.

The table lists this clonotype with a few counts. The rearrangement uses TRBV20-1 and TRBJ1-5; D gene ambiguous. The germline V gene has CDR1 DFQATT and CDR2 SNEGSKA (reference sequence). Trimming left V 3 bases short and J 6 bases short, with 12 bases between. The CDR3 is 13 residues long. The DNA for the CDR3 is TGCAGTGCTAGTGTAGGTAATAGTCAGCCCCAGCATTTT. This translates into CSASVGNSQPQHF.

This rearrangement joins TRBV9 to TRBJ2-3, with 8 bases aligning to TRBD2. Unmatched junction bases numbered 16, after V lost 1 base and J lost 6 bases. The CDR3 contains 18 residues. Germline CDR1 and CDR2: SGDLS and YYNGEE. The CDR3 reads CASSVLRSGGRPVDTQYF. CDR3 coding DNA: TGTGCCAGCAGCGTATTGAGGAGCGGGGGCCGACCGGTGGATACGCAGTATTTT.

CDR3 sequence reads: CASSYKTANTEAFF. CDR3 in DNA: TGTGCCAGCAGTTACAAGACGGCGAACACTGAAGCTTTCTTT. The rearrangement uses TRBV6-5 and TRBJ1-1; unclear D gene. Germline V lookup: CDR1 MNHEY, CDR2 SVGAGI. The CDR3 runs 14 residues. The germline V and J ends were trimmed by 2 bases and 1 base, with 8 bases remaining between them.

The chain carries TRBV7-2 and TRBJ1-5; 8 positions agree with TRBD1. The CDR3 has 16 amino acids. Losses at the gene ends were 1 base for V and 5 bases for J; bases not matched to a gene: 7. Germline V gene sequence: CDR1 SGHTA, CDR2 FQGNSA. The CDR3 nucleotides are TGTGCCAGCAGCTTAGGAACAGGGGGAAACTATCAGCCCCAGCATTTT. It translates to CASSLGTGGNYQPQHF.

This clonotype has more than one count but fewer than ten. J is TRBJ2-3 and V is TRBV20-1; D possibly corresponds to TRBD2 (6 bases). This CDR3 is built from 15 residues. Germline V lookup: CDR1 DFQATT, CDR2 SNEGSKA (reference sequence). V shed 1 base and J shed 1 base, with 12 bases lying between them. The CDR3 sequence: CSARAGDLRTDTQYF. The CDR3, as DNA: TGCAGTGCTAGAGCGGGGGACTTACGCACAGATACGCAGTATTTT.